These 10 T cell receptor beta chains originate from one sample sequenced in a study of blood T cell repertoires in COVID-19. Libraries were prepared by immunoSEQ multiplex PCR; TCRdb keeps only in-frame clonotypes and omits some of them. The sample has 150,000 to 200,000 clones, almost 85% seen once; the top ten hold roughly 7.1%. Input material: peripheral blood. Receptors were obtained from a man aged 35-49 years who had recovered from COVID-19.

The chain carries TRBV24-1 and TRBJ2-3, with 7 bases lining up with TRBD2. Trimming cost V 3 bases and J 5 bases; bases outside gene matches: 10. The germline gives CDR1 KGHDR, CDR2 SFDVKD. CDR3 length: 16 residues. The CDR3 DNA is TGTGCCACCAGTGATACCCACCGGGGGGTGAGAGATACGCAGTATTTT. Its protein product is CATSDTHRGVRDTQYF.

In DNA, the CDR3 is TGTGCCAGCACAAGGACAGGGTATGGTGGCTACACCTTC. Protein: CASTRTGYGGYTF. This chain uses TRBV7-8 with TRBJ1-2; 8 bases agree with TRBD1. This CDR3 is built from 13 residues. V dropped 7 bases and J dropped 7; count of bases not matched to a gene: 8. Germline V lookup: CDR1 SGHVS, CDR2 FQNEAQ.

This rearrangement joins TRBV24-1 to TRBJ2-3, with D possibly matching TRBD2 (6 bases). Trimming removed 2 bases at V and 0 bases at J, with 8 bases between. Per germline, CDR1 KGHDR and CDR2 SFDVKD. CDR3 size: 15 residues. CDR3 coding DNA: TGTGCCACCAGTGATTCTAGCGCGAGCACAGATACGCAGTATTTT. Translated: CATSDSSASTDTQYF.

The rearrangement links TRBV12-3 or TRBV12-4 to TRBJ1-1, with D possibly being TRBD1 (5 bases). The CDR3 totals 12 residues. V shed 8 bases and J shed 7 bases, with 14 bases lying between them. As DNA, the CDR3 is TGTGCCAGCGCCCAGGGCGCTAGTGAAGCTTTCTTT. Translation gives CASAQGASEAFF.

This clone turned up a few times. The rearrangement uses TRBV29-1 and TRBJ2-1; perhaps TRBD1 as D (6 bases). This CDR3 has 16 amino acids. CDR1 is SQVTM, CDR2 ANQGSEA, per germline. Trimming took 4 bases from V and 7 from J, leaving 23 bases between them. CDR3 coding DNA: TGCAGCGTTGGCAATCCAGGGCAGGGGTTATGGAATGAGCAGTTCTTC. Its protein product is CSVGNPGQGLWNEQFF.

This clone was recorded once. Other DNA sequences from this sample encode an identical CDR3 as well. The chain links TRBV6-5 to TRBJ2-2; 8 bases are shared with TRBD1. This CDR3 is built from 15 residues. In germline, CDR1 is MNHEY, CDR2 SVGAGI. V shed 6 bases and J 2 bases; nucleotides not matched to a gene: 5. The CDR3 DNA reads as TGTGCCAGCAGCTCCGGACAGGGTAACACCGGGGAGCTGTTTTTT. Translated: CASSSGQGNTGELFF.

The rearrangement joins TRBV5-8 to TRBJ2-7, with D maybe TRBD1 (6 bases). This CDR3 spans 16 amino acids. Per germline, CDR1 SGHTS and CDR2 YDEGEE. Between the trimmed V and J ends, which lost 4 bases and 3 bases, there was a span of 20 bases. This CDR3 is CASSKPPRQDLYEQYF. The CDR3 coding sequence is TGTGCCAGCAGCAAACCCCCGAGACAGGACCTCTACGAGCAGTACTTC.

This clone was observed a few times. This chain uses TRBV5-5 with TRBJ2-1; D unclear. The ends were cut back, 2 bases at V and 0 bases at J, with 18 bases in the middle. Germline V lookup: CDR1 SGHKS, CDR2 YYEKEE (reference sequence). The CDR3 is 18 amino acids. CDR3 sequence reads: CASSFAASYQSSYNEQFF. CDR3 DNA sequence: TGTGCCAGCAGCTTCGCGGCTTCTTACCAGAGCTCCTACAATGAGCAGTTCTTC. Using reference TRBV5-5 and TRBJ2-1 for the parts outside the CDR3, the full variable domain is DAGVTQSPTHLIKTRGQQVTLRCSPISGHKSVSWYQQVLGQGPQFIFQYYEKEERGRGNFPDRFSARQFPNYSSELNVNALLLGDSALYLCASSFAASYQSSYNEQFFGPGTRLTVL.

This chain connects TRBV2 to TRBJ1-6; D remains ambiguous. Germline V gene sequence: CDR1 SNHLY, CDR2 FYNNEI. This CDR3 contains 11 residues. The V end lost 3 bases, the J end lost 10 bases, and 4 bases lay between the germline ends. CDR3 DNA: TGTGCCAGCAGTGAGGCATCACCCCTCCACTTT. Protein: CASSEASPLHF.

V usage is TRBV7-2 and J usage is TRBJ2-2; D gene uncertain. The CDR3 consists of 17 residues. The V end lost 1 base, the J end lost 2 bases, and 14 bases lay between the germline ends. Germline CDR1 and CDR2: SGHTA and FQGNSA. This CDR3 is CASSLGPIAHNTGELFF. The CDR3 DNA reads TGTGCCAGCAGCTTAGGTCCCATCGCACATAACACCGGGGAGCTGTTTTTT.